This TCR beta chain was documented in a study of blood T cells in healthy people across ages. The second PCR ran roughly 6 to 11 cycles with a sample-barcoded 5' primer and J-beta primers. TCRdb called the 5' RACE reads again in MiXCR, with one record for every CDR3 protein. Of fewer than 900,000 distinct CDR3 sequences listed, around 49% are singletons. CDR3 length: 13 amino acids. V trimming: 3 bases; J trimming: 8 bases; junction bases outside the gene matches: 7. Germline V gene sequence: CDR1 SGHRS, CDR2 YFSETQ. Study results and limitations: Estimated diversity across one million T cells was deemed an underestimate.

In the case of this clonotype: Its antigen is unknown.

The chain couples TRBV5-1 to TRBJ1-2, with 7 positions matching TRBD1. The specimen was blood. This TCR came from a woman aged 60-75 years in good health. CDR3 sequence (DNA): TGCGCCAGCAGCTACGACAGGGCGGGAGGCTACACCTTC. Translation gives CASSYDRAGGYTF.